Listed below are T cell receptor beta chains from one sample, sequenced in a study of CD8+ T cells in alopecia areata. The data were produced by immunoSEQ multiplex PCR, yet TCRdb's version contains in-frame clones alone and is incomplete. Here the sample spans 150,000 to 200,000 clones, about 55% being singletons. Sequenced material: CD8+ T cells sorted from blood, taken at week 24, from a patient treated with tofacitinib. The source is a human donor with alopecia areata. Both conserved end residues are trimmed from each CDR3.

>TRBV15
ATSRDLSGYGYT
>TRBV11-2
ASSFSNEQF
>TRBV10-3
AISERAENTEAF
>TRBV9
ASSEGGQNSPLH
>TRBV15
ATQSSGANVLT
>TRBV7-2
ASSHSGGANTQY
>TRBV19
ASIGADYEQY
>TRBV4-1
ASSQDRGITEAF
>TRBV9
ASSVGESYEQY
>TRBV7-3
ASSQNLRGAQF
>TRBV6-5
ASSTQGGVVAF
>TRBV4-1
ASSHRVSTGELF
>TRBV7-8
ASSLGTSGVPGELF
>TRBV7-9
ASSRQDRRAEAF
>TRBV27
ASSLYSYNEQF
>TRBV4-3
ASSQESGGAGETQY
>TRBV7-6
ASSLRVSLYQETQY
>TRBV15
ATSRYRDRANEQY
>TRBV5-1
ASSLDPDEQY
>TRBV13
ASSLVSSYEQY
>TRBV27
ASSPPGGFYNEQF
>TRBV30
AWSSGIEAEAF
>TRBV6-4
ASSDGRNTEAF
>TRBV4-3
ASSQDRGQGYEQY
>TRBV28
ASTGGMHSYNEQF
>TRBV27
ASWYSANTGELF
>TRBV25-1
ASSESDRGSYNEQF
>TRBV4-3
ASSQGFRDFRIYEQY
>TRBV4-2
ASSIGRGSAGELF
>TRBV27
ASSFFQGGTEAF
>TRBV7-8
ASSLLNRDRDSPLH
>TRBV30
AWRNTNRQGFEAF
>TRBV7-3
ASSLSGGAGETQY
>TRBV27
ASSDPRTSETQY
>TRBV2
ASSEGGQGYFFIQY
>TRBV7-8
ASSLNDRQDGYT
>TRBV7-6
ASSAYGGSNQPQH
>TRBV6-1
ASSTGVPYEQY
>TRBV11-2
ASTTHPVVPNTEAF
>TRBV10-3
AIRGQGANEQY
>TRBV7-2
ASSLSSWTETQY
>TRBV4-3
ASSQDPPLHEQNTEAF
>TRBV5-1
ASSLRGNNEQF
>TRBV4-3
ASSQDSGSSTEAF
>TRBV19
ASTRTLRTGDTDTQY
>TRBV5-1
ASSRGQADEQY
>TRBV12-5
ASGKQSHPYEQY
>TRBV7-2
ASSFRLGNNQPQH
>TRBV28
ASSPHPTSTDTQY
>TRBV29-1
SVDAGGGYT
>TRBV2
ASRPGPSYEQY
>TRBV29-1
SVEEANEAF
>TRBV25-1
ASSEKQGNSPLH